This passage covers 32 T cell receptor beta chains from one sample sequenced in a study of brain T cells in children with intractable seizures (dated by TCRdb to about 2021). The method behind the library was the immunoSEQ multiplex PCR assay. In its TCRdb copy, this immuneACCESS table keeps in-frame sequences only and misses some clones. Where compared with another copy, unresolved V genes explain less than half of these, and the others have no known cause. The sample has some 62,000 clones on record, approximately 95% of them singletons. The ten largest clones take up roughly 0.38% of the sample. The time point label corresponds to: resected brain tissue, or blood drawn just prior to surgery. The material was peripheral blood, obtained at surgery. These receptors were collected from a boy under three years old with focal cortical dysplasia and intractable seizures.

This chain links TRBV11-2 with TRBJ1-2; D is uncertain. From germline, CDR1 is SGHAT and CDR2 FQNNGV. The V gene lost 5 bases and the J gene lost 7 bases, with 14 bases spanning the gap. This CDR3 contains 13 residues. The CDR3 DNA reads as TGTGCCAGCAGCGTCCCGGGGTTCCCTGGCTACACCTTC. Translating it yields CASSVPGFPGYTF.

The gene calls are TRBV2 and TRBJ1-1; 9 nucleotides match TRBD1. The CDR3 consists of 20 residues. J gave up 1 base and V 3 bases, and 18 bases lay outside the gene matches. Germline CDR1 reads SNHLY; CDR2 reads FYNNEI. The CDR3 is CASSETRRYRGQGKNTEAFF. In nucleotides, the CDR3 is TGTGCCAGCAGTGAGACCAGGCGATACAGGGGGCAGGGGAAGAACACTGAAGCTTTCTTT.

The chain employs TRBV5-1 and TRBJ2-5; D may be TRBD1 (5 bases). Germline CDR1 SGHRS, CDR2 YFSETQ. The CDR3 consists of 16 residues. The V end was cut by 2 bases, the J end by 0 bases, with 14 bases between. Written as DNA, the CDR3 is TGCGCCAGCAGCTTTTCCATGACAGCAAACCAAGAGACCCAGTACTTC. Residues: CASSFSMTANQETQYF.

The chain has TRBV6-6 and TRBJ1-6, with TRBD1 as a possible D gene (6 bases). V lost 6 bases and J 7 bases, leaving 16 bases between the germline ends. The length of the CDR3 is 15 residues. The V gene's germline CDR1 is MNHNY and CDR2 SVGAGI (reference sequence). The CDR3: CASSQPGQSNSPLHF. DNA for the CDR3: TGTGCCAGCAGCCAACCGGGACAATCCAATTCACCCCTCCACTTT.

The chain employs TRBV5-1 and TRBJ2-3; a weak D match, TRBD2 (6 bases). Trimming stripped 5 bases from V and 3 bases from J, with 19 bases between. This CDR3 has 16 residues. The germline CDR1 and CDR2 sequences are SGHRS and YFSETQ. The CDR3 reads CASSPLGGRPTDTQYF. The CDR3 DNA follows: TGCGCCAGCAGTCCCTTGGGGGGACGACCAACAGATACGCAGTATTTT.

This chain connects TRBV19 to TRBJ1-5; tentative D call: TRBD1 (5 bases). V lost 7 bases, J lost 7 bases, and 14 bases lay in between. CDR1 LNHDA and CDR2 SQIVND come from the germline V gene (reference sequence). This CDR3 has 13 residues. CDR3 region: CASNVRGNQPQHF. Here the CDR3 DNA reads TGTGCCAGTAACGTGCGGGGGAACCAGCCCCAGCATTTT. The whole variable domain, remainder taken from reference TRBV19 and TRBJ1-5, is DGGITQSPKYLFRKEGQNVTLSCEQNLNHDAMYWYRQDPGQGLRLIYYSQIVNDFQKGDIAEGYSVSREKKESFPLTVTSAQKNPTAFYLCASNVRGNQPQHFGDGTRLSIL.

The chain uses TRBV6-2 or TRBV6-3 and TRBJ2-7; no clear D gene. The CDR3 has 16 amino acids. The germline V gene encodes CDR1 MNHEY and CDR2 SVGEGT. Trimming took off 0 bases at V and 1 base at J, with 13 bases between the two ends. CDR3 DNA: TGTGCCAGCAGTTACTCTGGGCAGGTAGGGTCCTACGAGCAGTACTTC. This sequence encodes CASSYSGQVGSYEQYF.

The chain carries TRBV11-2 and TRBJ2-1; 8 bases agree with TRBD2. The CDR3 spans 16 residues. Losses at the gene ends were 0 bases for V and 9 bases for J; bases not matched to a gene: 10. The germline V gene encodes CDR1 SGHAT and CDR2 FQNNGV. CDR3 bases: TGTGCCAGCAGCTTAGATCGTCTAGCGGGCCGTAGTGAGCAGTTCTTC. Amino acid sequence: CASSLDRLAGRSEQFF.

This clone was seen only once. This chain joins TRBV20-1 and TRBJ1-1, with D possibly matching TRBD1 (5 bases). The germline V and J ends were trimmed by 4 bases and 3 bases, with 6 bases remaining between them. In germline, CDR1 is DFQATT, CDR2 SNEGSKA (reference sequence). The CDR3 contains 11 residues. In DNA, the CDR3 is TGCAGTGCTACGGGGGACACTGAAGCTTTCTTT. Translated: CSATGDTEAFF.

In the case of this clone: At one end the junction does not follow the germline gene, possibly because of a read error. The genes are TRBV4-1 and TRBJ2-1, with 8 bases aligning to TRBD2. CDR3 length: 15 residues. The germline CDR1 and CDR2 sequences are MGHRA and YSYEKL. CDR3 sequence reads: CASSQDGTRGNGQFF. Written as DNA, the CDR3 is TGCGCCAGCAGCCAAGACGGGACTAGGGGCAATGGGCAGTTCTTC.

J is TRBJ2-3 and V is TRBV4-2; TRBD2 aligns across 12 bases. This CDR3 region has 14 residues. CDR1 is LGHNA, CDR2 YNFKEQ, per germline. The V gene end was trimmed by 1 base and the J gene end by 10 bases; junction bases not matched to a gene: 3. The CDR3 protein is CASSQGLAGGSQYF. The DNA of the CDR3 is TGTGCCAGCAGCCAAGGGCTAGCGGGAGGGTCGCAGTATTTT.

This rearrangement joins TRBV6-2 or TRBV6-3 to TRBJ2-3, with 12 bases identical to TRBD2. CDR1 and CDR2 (germline): MNHEY, SVGEGT. V trimming: 0 bases; J trimming: 2 bases; junction bases outside the gene matches: 15. The CDR3 totals 21 residues. Here the CDR3 reads CASSYSAVSLGLAGTTDTQYF. CDR3 bases: TGTGCCAGCAGTTACTCGGCCGTCTCCTTAGGACTAGCGGGGACCACAGATACGCAGTATTTT.

This chain joins TRBV1 and TRBJ1-2; the D call in the table, TRBD1, was not verified against the DNA. TRBV1 is designated a pseudogene. The CDR3 has 17 residues. The CDR3 nucleotides are TGCACCAGCAGCCAAGAAGGGCAGGGTGGGTATAGAAGCGGCTACACCTTC. It specifies CTSSQEGQGGYRSGYTF.

V and J are TRBV29-1 and TRBJ2-1, with 7 bases aligning to TRBD2. Germline-derived CDR1 and CDR2 are SQVTM and ANQGSEA. J lost 4 bases, V lost 7 bases, and 13 bases had no gene match. The length of the CDR3 is 15 residues. CDR3 sequence (DNA): TGCAGCGCCAGGCGGGCTAGCGGCTTTTACAATGAGCAGTTCTTC. It codes for CSARRASGFYNEQFF.

The chain couples TRBV7-6 to TRBJ1-1; unclear D gene. Germline assignment: CDR1 SGHVS and CDR2 FNYEAQ. V lost 2 bases to trimming and J lost 5 bases, with 9 bases between them. The CDR3 runs to 13 residues. Written as DNA, the CDR3 is TGTGCCAGCAGCTTAAAAAGTCAGACTGAAGCTTTCTTT. Its protein product is CASSLKSQTEAFF.

The V call is TRBV19, the J call TRBJ2-7; no firm D call. The CDR3 is 9 residues long. CDR1 is LNHDA and CDR2 is SQIVND in the germline V gene (reference sequence). Trimming took 8 bases from V and 7 from J, leaving 6 bases between them. The CDR3 DNA follows: TGTGCCAGTCCTTGGGAGCAGTACTTC. It specifies CASPWEQYF.

Here the CDR3 DNA reads TGTGCCAGCAGTCCCTCTGCGGGGGGACAATTAATAGAAGAAGAGACCCAGTACTTC. Protein product: CASSPSAGGQLIEEETQYF. The chain uses TRBV6-6 and TRBJ2-5; 8 bases map to TRBD2. CDR1 and CDR2 from the germline V gene are MNHNY and SVGAGI (reference sequence). The CDR3 runs to 19 residues. V was pared by 5 bases and J by 3 bases, with 20 bases of the junction left unmatched.

The rearrangement joins TRBV14 to TRBJ2-5; a possible D gene is TRBD1 (5 bases). V was clipped by 2 bases and J by 4 bases, with 23 bases between them. This CDR3 comprises 18 residues. Germline CDR1 is SGHDN and CDR2 is FVKESK. CDR3 sequence reads: CASSQKRGRPPPRETQYF. The CDR3, as DNA: TGTGCCAGCAGCCAAAAAAGGGGCAGGCCACCACCTCGAGAGACCCAGTACTTC.

V gene TRBV6-5 combines with J gene TRBJ1-5; maybe TRBD1 (5 bases). Looked up from germline, CDR1 is MNHEY and CDR2 is SVGAGI. With 0 bases removed from V and 2 bases from J, the gap between germline ends came to 5 bases. This CDR3 spans 14 amino acids. This CDR3 is CASSYSGGNQPQHF. The CDR3 nucleotides are TGTGCCAGCAGTTACTCAGGGGGCAATCAGCCCCAGCATTTT.

This chain joins TRBV2 and TRBJ1-2; no clear D. The V end lost 7 bases, the J end lost 0 bases, and 15 bases lay between the germline ends. Germline lookup yields CDR1 SNHLY and CDR2 FYNNEI. This CDR3 spans 15 amino acids. As DNA, the CDR3 is TGTGCCAGCATCAGAGGAGGGAGCGCTAACTATGGCTACACCTTC. This translates into CASIRGGSANYGYTF. The full variable domain, its missing parts supplied by reference TRBV2 and TRBJ1-2, is EPEVTQTPSHQVTQMGQEVILRCVPISNHLYFYWYRQILGQKVEFLVSFYNNEISEKSEIFDDQFSVERPDGSNFTLKIRSTKLEDSAMYFCASIRGGSANYGYTFGSGTRLTVV.

This clone was seen only once. The V and J genes are TRBV7-9 and TRBJ1-3, with D possibly matching TRBD1 (6 bases). The V and J ends lost 6 bases and 4 bases respectively, with 19 bases between them. The CDR3 totals 16 residues. Germline V gives CDR1 SEHNR, CDR2 FQNEAQ (reference sequence). CDR3 in DNA: TGTGCCAGCAGATCCCTCAGGGGCTCAGACGGAAACACCATATATTTT. Translation: CASRSLRGSDGNTIYF. The full variable domain, completed using reference TRBV7-9 and TRBJ1-3, is DTGVSQNPRHKITKRGQNVTFRCDPISEHNRLYWYRQTLGQGPEFLTYFQNEAQLEKSRLLSDRFSAERPKGSFSTLEIQRTEQGDSAMYLCASRSLRGSDGNTIYFGEGSWLTVV.

The chain couples TRBV18 to TRBJ2-5; unclear D gene. CDR1 is KGHSH and CDR2 is LQKENI in the germline V gene. This CDR3 is 13 amino acids long. Trimming left V 3 bases short and J 3 bases short, with 8 bases between. This chain's CDR3 is CASSPPAKETQYF. The CDR3 bases are TGTGCCAGCTCACCTCCCGCCAAAGAGACCCAGTACTTC.

This chain links TRBV11-3 with TRBJ1-1, with D unclear. V was cut by 1 base and J by 1 base, with 7 bases left in between. This CDR3 contains 14 residues. Germline V lookup: CDR1 SGHNT, CDR2 YENEEA. The CDR3 DNA reads as TGTGCCAGCAGCTTAGGACACCCGAACACTGAAGCTTTCTTT. It translates to CASSLGHPNTEAFF.

The J gene is TRBJ2-7, the V gene TRBV27; 8 bases align to TRBD2. The germline CDR1 and CDR2 sequences are MNHEY and SMNVEV (reference sequence). With 7 bases clipped from V and 4 bases from J, the junction kept 15 bases outside the gene matches. CDR3 length: 16 amino acids. The CDR3 protein is CASTTAGGLASYEQYF. The CDR3 DNA is TGTGCCAGCACAACGGCGGGAGGACTAGCCAGTTACGAGCAGTACTTC.

The V and J genes are TRBV27 and TRBJ2-5; no clear D gene. The CDR3 is 16 residues long. V was clipped by 5 bases and J by 2 bases, with 18 bases between them. Germline-derived CDR1 and CDR2 are MNHEY and SMNVEV (reference sequence). In nucleotides, the CDR3 is TGTGCCAGCAGTCCGTATCCCGGACGTTCGCAAGAGACCCAGTACTTC. This sequence encodes CASSPYPGRSQETQYF.

On this clone: The junction departs from the called germline gene at one end, perhaps through a read error. The chain links TRBV28 to TRBJ2-1; D possibly corresponds to TRBD2 (5 bases). In germline, CDR1 is MDHEN, CDR2 SYDVKM. The length of the CDR3 is 13 residues. The CDR3 loop reads CACRTDSYNEQFF. CDR3 bases: TGTGCCTGCAGGACTGACTCCTACAATGAGCAGTTCTTC.

This clone was seen a few times. The chain combines TRBV12-5 with TRBJ2-7; TRBD1 agrees at 8 bases. The V gene end was trimmed by 4 bases and the J gene end by 5 bases; junction bases not matched to a gene: 7. CDR3 length equals 14 residues. Germline V gene sequence: CDR1 LGHNT, CDR2 FRNRAP. The CDR3 DNA reads as TGTGCTAGTGGTTCGGGGACAGGAGCCAACGAGCAGTACTTC. Amino acids: CASGSGTGANEQYF.

The chain links TRBV5-1 to TRBJ2-7, with TRBD1 matching 10 bases. This CDR3 has 15 residues. Germline CDR1 is SGHRS and CDR2 is YFSETQ. Losses at the gene ends were 2 bases for V and 3 bases for J; bases not matched to a gene: 5. The CDR3 coding sequence is TGCGCCAGCAGCTTTACGGACAGGGGGGTCTACGAGCAGTACTTC. Translating gives CASSFTDRGVYEQYF.

The chain is built from TRBV5-4 and TRBJ2-7, with TRBD2 matching 12 bases. Trimming removed 4 bases from V and 0 bases from J; junction bases left unmatched: 5. The CDR3 is made up of 16 amino acids. Germline values: CDR1 SGHNT, CDR2 YYREEE (reference sequence). The CDR3 region has the DNA TGTGCCAGCAGCCTAGCGGGAGGGCCCAACTCCTACGAGCAGTACTTC. This translates into CASSLAGGPNSYEQYF.

V usage is TRBV6-5 and J usage is TRBJ1-6, with D perhaps matching TRBD1 (5 bases). The V end lost 6 bases, the J end lost 7 bases, and 16 bases lay between the germline ends. The CDR3 sequence is 15 residues long. Per germline, CDR1 MNHEY and CDR2 SVGAGI. CDR3 protein: CASRSDRVGNSPLHF. DNA for the CDR3: TGTGCCAGCAGATCCGACAGAGTCGGGAATTCACCCCTCCACTTT.

The V and J genes are TRBV10-3 and TRBJ2-2, with 11 bases lining up with TRBD2. Trimming at V came to 10 bases and at J to 7 bases, leaving 17 bases not matched to a gene. The germline V gene has CDR1 ENHRY and CDR2 SYGVKD. The CDR3 runs 17 residues. CDR3 protein: CATLRTLAGGDGGELFF. In DNA, the CDR3 is TGTGCCACCCTCAGGACCTTAGCGGGGGGGGATGGCGGGGAGCTGTTTTTT.

The rearrangement links TRBV11-1 to TRBJ2-1, with 10 bases matching TRBD1. The germline V gene has CDR1 SGHAT and CDR2 FQDESV (reference sequence). This CDR3 is 15 amino acids long. V dropped 5 bases and J dropped 4; count of bases not matched to a gene: 5. CDR3 DNA: TGTGCCAGCAGCCCACGACAGGGGGCTTACAATGAGCAGTTCTTC. It yields the protein CASSPRQGAYNEQFF.